Below are 23 T cell receptor beta chains sequenced from a single sample in a study of cytomegalovirus exposure and HLA in healthy donors (dated by TCRdb to about 2017). Library creation used the immunoSEQ multiplex PCR assay. For the multiplex PCR, a mixture combining 60 forward primers for TCR Vbeta segments and 13 reverse primers for TCR Jbeta segments was used. What TCRdb holds here is the immuneACCESS table cut down to in-frame rearrangements. Part of the clones is not present; checked against another copy, under half of the missing clones reflect an unresolved V gene, and the others are unexplained. Counted in this sample were some 120,000 clones; 80% of them appeared once. The ten top clones hold 1% of the sample. Sequencing was done on a sample of PBMCs. These receptor sequences come from a middle-aged man in good health and CMV-seronegative.

V usage is TRBV9 and J usage is TRBJ1-2; 7 nucleotides match TRBD1. Germline V gene sequence: CDR1 SGDLS, CDR2 YYNGEE. The CDR3 length is 14 residues. After removal of 2 bases from V and 4 bases from J, the junction contained 5 bases not matched to a gene. CDR3 protein: CASSVQGGVYGYTF. The CDR3 DNA sequence: TGTGCCAGCAGCGTTCAAGGGGGCGTCTATGGCTACACCTTC.

In DNA form, the CDR3 reads TGTGCCAGCAGCCTGACTAGTGATGGTGAGCAGTTCTTC. As protein: CASSLTSDGEQFF. The genes are TRBV7-9 and TRBJ2-1, with D possibly TRBD2 on 6 matching bases. Germline values: CDR1 SEHNR, CDR2 FQNEAQ (reference sequence). V gave up 5 bases and J gave up 9 bases, with 14 bases separating them. CDR3 size: 13 residues.

This rearrangement joins TRBV30 to TRBJ1-1, with 12 positions matching TRBD1. Germline-derived CDR1 and CDR2 are GTSNPN and SVGIG (reference sequence). V was clipped by 2 bases and J by 5 bases; unmatched bases: 6. The CDR3 runs 15 residues. CDR3 loop: CAWSRGQGAGTEAFF. The DNA of the CDR3 is TGTGCCTGGAGTCGGGGACAGGGGGCTGGGACTGAAGCTTTCTTT. Full variable domain (missing parts from reference TRBV30 and TRBJ1-1): SQTIHQWPATLVQPVGSPLSLECTVEGTSNPNLYWYRQAAGRGLQLLFYSVGIGQISSEVPQNLSASRPQDRQFILSSKKLLLSDSGFYLCAWSRGQGAGTEAFFGQGTRLTVV.

V gene TRBV7-3 combines with J gene TRBJ2-1; 10 bases fit TRBD2. Germline V gene sequence: CDR1 SGHTA, CDR2 FQGTGA. With 5 bases clipped from V and 6 bases from J, the junction kept 10 bases outside the gene matches. CDR3 length: 16 residues. This CDR3 is CASSPLSGRALNEQFF. CDR3 sequence (DNA): TGTGCCAGCAGCCCACTGAGCGGGAGGGCCCTCAATGAGCAGTTCTTC.

This chain uses TRBV19 with TRBJ1-1; no clear D gene. This CDR3 region has 15 residues. Trimming removed 7 bases from V and 3 bases from J, with 18 bases in between. Germline V gene sequence: CDR1 LNHDA, CDR2 SQIVND (reference sequence). The CDR3 DNA is TGTGCCAGTACTCCGCTCGGAAACGGGGACACTGAAGCTTTCTTT. Amino acid sequence: CASTPLGNGDTEAFF. Based on the CDR3 plus reference TRBV19 and TRBJ1-1, the full variable domain is DGGITQSPKYLFRKEGQNVTLSCEQNLNHDAMYWYRQDPGQGLRLIYYSQIVNDFQKGDIAEGYSVSREKKESFPLTVTSAQKNPTAFYLCASTPLGNGDTEAFFGQGTRLTVV.

This clone appeared once. The chain links TRBV7-2 to TRBJ2-7, with 10 bases fitting TRBD2. The CDR3 totals 15 residues. Germline lookup yields CDR1 SGHTA and CDR2 FQGNSA. V dropped 4 bases and J dropped 6; count of bases not matched to a gene: 9. The CDR3 bases are TGTGCCAGCAGCTCCAACAGCGGGGGGGCTTTCGAGCAGTACTTC. Amino acids: CASSSNSGGAFEQYF.

This chain uses TRBV7-6 with TRBJ2-3; 12 nucleotides line up with TRBD1. The V segment lost 5 bases and the J segment 5 bases; nucleotides outside the gene matches: 11. The V gene's germline CDR1 is SGHVS and CDR2 FNYEAQ. The CDR3 loop spans 17 amino acids. CDR3 nucleotides: TGTGCCAGCAGCAAATTCTCCGGGACAGGGGGCATAGATACGCAGTATTTT. It is translated as CASSKFSGTGGIDTQYF.

The rearrangement uses TRBV28 and TRBJ1-5, with TRBD1 matching 7 bases. The CDR3 is 17 residues long. The ends lost 1 base at V and 0 bases at J; junction bases unmatched: 6. CDR1 is MDHEN and CDR2 is SYDVKM in the germline V gene. CDR3 sequence: CASSLLRDRDSNQPQHF. The CDR3 coding sequence is TGTGCCAGCAGTTTATTGAGGGACAGAGATAGCAATCAGCCCCAGCATTTT. Based on the CDR3 plus reference TRBV28 and TRBJ1-5, the full variable domain is DVKVTQSSRYLVKRTGEKVFLECVQDMDHENMFWYRQDPGLGLRLIYFSYDVKMKEKGDIPEGYSVSREKKERFSLILESASTNQTSMYLCASSLLRDRDSNQPQHFGDGTRLSIL.

This clone came up a few times. The V call is TRBV2, the J call TRBJ1-5; no definite D call. The germline CDR1 and CDR2 sequences are SNHLY and FYNNEI. The CDR3 runs 14 residues. Trimming took off 4 bases at V and 1 base at J, with 8 bases between the two ends. The CDR3 coding sequence is TGTGCCAGCAGTGGAGGATCGAGCAATCAGCCCCAGCATTTT. Encoded protein: CASSGGSSNQPQHF.

This chain uses TRBV19 with TRBJ1-3; D unclear. The V and J ends lost 4 bases and 0 bases respectively, with 10 bases between them. The CDR3 length is 15 residues. The germline V gene has CDR1 LNHDA and CDR2 SQIVND (reference sequence). CDR3 in DNA: TGTGCCAGTAGTACCAGTCAGATCTCTGGAAACACCATATATTTT. Amino acids: CASSTSQISGNTIYF. The entire variable domain, with the rest obtained from reference TRBV19 and TRBJ1-3, is as follows: DGGITQSPKYLFRKEGQNVTLSCEQNLNHDAMYWYRQDPGQGLRLIYYSQIVNDFQKGDIAEGYSVSREKKESFPLTVTSAQKNPTAFYLCASSTSQISGNTIYFGEGSWLTVV.

This clone turned up a few times. The chain combines TRBV5-1 with TRBJ2-3; D might be TRBD2 (5 bases). The CDR3 is 14 amino acids. In germline, CDR1 is SGHRS, CDR2 YFSETQ. Trimming took 1 base from V and 0 from J, leaving 6 bases between them. CDR3 region: CASSLSGSTDTQYF. The CDR3, as DNA: TGCGCCAGCAGCTTGAGCGGCAGCACAGATACGCAGTATTTT.

The chain has TRBV5-1 and TRBJ1-5; 10 positions match TRBD1. The CDR3 consists of 15 residues. With 4 bases clipped from V and 1 base from J, the junction kept 2 bases outside the gene matches. Germline V gene sequence: CDR1 SGHRS, CDR2 YFSETQ. CDR3 DNA: TGCGCCAGCAGCCCGGACAGGGGGAGCAATCAGCCCCAGCATTTT. This translates into CASSPDRGSNQPQHF.

V and J are TRBV28 and TRBJ1-5, with D maybe TRBD1 (6 bases). Per the germline V gene, CDR1 is MDHEN and CDR2 is SYDVKM. The CDR3 is 14 amino acids. Trimming shortened V by 6 bases and J by 7 bases, and 16 bases separated the two germline ends. CDR3: CASSPSGTPQPQHF. The DNA for the CDR3 is TGTGCCAGCAGCCCGAGCGGGACACCACAGCCCCAGCATTTT.

The chain has TRBV28 and TRBJ1-1, with D maybe TRBD1 (5 bases). V gave up 6 bases and J gave up 0 bases, with 14 bases separating them. CDR1 is MDHEN and CDR2 is SYDVKM in the germline V gene. The CDR3 loop spans 15 amino acids. CDR3 protein: CASSTGGEMNTEAFF. As DNA, the CDR3 is TGTGCCAGCAGCACCGGGGGGGAGATGAACACTGAAGCTTTCTTT.

As regards this clone: The same CDR3 also results from other DNA sequences found in this sample. This chain uses TRBV19 with TRBJ2-7, with 11 bases aligning to TRBD2. The germline V gene encodes CDR1 LNHDA and CDR2 SQIVND (reference sequence). With 1 base clipped from V and 3 bases from J, the junction kept 2 bases outside the gene matches. The CDR3 covers 15 residues. CDR3 protein: CASSIGLAGIYEQYF. For the CDR3, the DNA is TGTGCCAGTAGTATAGGACTAGCGGGAATCTACGAGCAGTACTTC.

The CDR3 sequence: CAWSHGSNQPQHF. The DNA of the CDR3 is TGTGCCTGGAGTCACGGTAGCAATCAGCCCCAGCATTTT. This rearrangement joins TRBV30 to TRBJ1-5; D gene ambiguous. Per the germline V gene, CDR1 is GTSNPN and CDR2 is SVGIG (reference sequence). V was clipped by 2 bases and J by 0 bases, with 5 bases between them. The CDR3 is made up of 13 amino acids.

This clone was counted only a few times. V and J are TRBV4-1 and TRBJ1-1; D call uncertain. Germline CDR1 MGHRA, CDR2 YSYEKL. CDR3 length equals 12 residues. The V gene lost 7 bases and the J gene lost 4 bases, with 10 bases spanning the gap. The CDR3 region has the DNA TGCGCCAGCACCGGGAGGAGCACTGAAGCTTTCTTT. It codes for CASTGRSTEAFF.

The V gene is TRBV29-1, the J gene TRBJ1-6, with TRBD1 matching 7 bases. CDR1 and CDR2 (germline): SQVTM, ANQGSEA. Unmatched junction bases numbered 9, after V lost 6 bases and J lost 7 bases. The CDR3 totals 14 residues. CDR3 nucleotides: TGCAGCGTAACACTTCAGGGGGACAATTCACCCCTCCACTTT. This translates into CSVTLQGDNSPLHF.

The chain is built from TRBV9 and TRBJ2-2; D is possibly TRBD2 (6 bases). V was pared by 0 bases and J by 1 base, with 7 bases between. CDR1 is SGDLS, CDR2 YYNGEE, per germline. The CDR3 has 15 residues. The CDR3: CASSVAGRNTGELFF. For the CDR3, the DNA is TGTGCCAGCAGCGTAGCCGGGAGGAACACCGGGGAGCTGTTTTTT.

V is TRBV30 and J is TRBJ1-1, with D possibly being TRBD1 (5 bases). V dropped 0 bases and J dropped 4 bases, with 18 bases sitting between them. Germline CDR1 GTSNPN, CDR2 SVGIG (reference sequence). There are 16 residues in the CDR3. The CDR3 region is CAWSVLGRDFATEAFF. CDR3 bases: TGTGCCTGGAGTGTACTTGGCAGGGATTTTGCCACTGAAGCTTTCTTT.

The chain links TRBV30 to TRBJ2-7, with 8 bases fitting TRBD2. The V segment lost 3 bases and the J segment 7 bases; nucleotides outside the gene matches: 14. Germline CDR1 GTSNPN, CDR2 SVGIG (reference sequence). The CDR3 runs to 15 residues. The CDR3 reads CAWSGGAGSNTEQYF. The CDR3 DNA reads as TGTGCCTGGAGCGGGGGGGCTGGGAGCAACACGGAGCAGTACTTC. The complete variable domain, with remaining parts taken from reference TRBV30 and TRBJ2-7, reads SQTIHQWPATLVQPVGSPLSLECTVEGTSNPNLYWYRQAAGRGLQLLFYSVGIGQISSEVPQNLSASRPQDRQFILSSKKLLLSDSGFYLCAWSGGAGSNTEQYFGPGTRLTVT.

This chain uses TRBV5-1 with TRBJ1-1; D is unclear. Germline V lookup: CDR1 SGHRS, CDR2 YFSETQ. V lost 2 bases and J lost 0, with 11 bases in between. CDR3 size: 15 residues. CDR3 residues: CASSFLGGLNTEAFF. The DNA for the CDR3 is TGCGCCAGCAGCTTTCTCGGAGGACTGAACACTGAAGCTTTCTTT. Combining the CDR3 with reference TRBV5-1 and TRBJ1-1 gives the whole variable domain KAGVTQTPRYLIKTRGQQVTLSCSPISGHRSVSWYQQTPGQGLQFLFEYFSETQRNKGNFPGRFSGRQFSNSRSEMNVSTLELGDSALYLCASSFLGGLNTEAFFGQGTRLTVV.

The chain joins TRBV6-1 to TRBJ1-2, with a weak D call TRBD1 (6 bases). Trimming removed 6 bases from V and 4 bases from J, with 15 bases in between. The CDR3 totals 14 residues. Germline loops: CDR1 MNHNS, CDR2 SASEGT. As DNA, the CDR3 is TGTGCCAGCAGGAAGGGGGACAAAATCTATGGCTACACCTTC. This gives the protein CASRKGDKIYGYTF.